Each of the 27 T cell receptor beta chains below was sequenced from the same sample in a study of Graves' ophthalmopathy and Graves' hyperthyroidism. TCR beta CDR3 amplification used RNA transcripts. The authors performed first-round RT-PCR with HTBI primers and then a second-round multiplex PCR. Via MiXCR, TCRdb re-called the multiplex PCR reads, giving one row per CDR3 protein. The profile shows roughly 610,000 distinct CDR3 sequences, about a fifth of them singletons. The sample comprised peripheral blood. Every receptor here comes from a woman younger than 35 with stable Graves' hyperthyroidism. Some clones in this sample may be carry-over from other donors' samples.

J is TRBJ2-5 and V is TRBV12-3 or TRBV12-4; tentative D call: TRBD1 (5 bases). V shed 7 bases and J shed 1 base, with 13 bases lying between them. This CDR3 has 14 residues. CDR3 nucleotide sequence: TGTGCCAGCAATTCCCAACAGGTCCAAGAGACCCAGTACTTC. This codes for CASNSQQVQETQYF.

In its sample, this clonotype was seen many times. The CDR3 region is CASSLGGGAGGNTIYF. CDR3 DNA sequence: TGCGCCAGCAGCCTGGGGGGGGGCGCAGGTGGAAACACCATATATTTT. The V and J genes are TRBV5-1 and TRBJ1-3; D is perhaps TRBD1 (6 bases). Germline CDR1 SGHRS, CDR2 YFSETQ. This CDR3 comprises 16 residues. With 4 bases removed from V and 3 bases from J, the gap between germline ends came to 17 bases.

This clonotype was observed a handful of times. The chain links TRBV27 to TRBJ1-5, with D possibly being TRBD1 (5 bases). V gave up 2 bases and J gave up 9 bases, with 20 bases separating them. Germline V gives CDR1 MNHEY, CDR2 SMNVEV (reference sequence). This CDR3 comprises 16 residues. CDR3 protein: CASSLKRGGYPWPQHF. CDR3 sequence (DNA): TGTGCCAGCAGTTTAAAGAGGGGAGGGTATCCATGGCCCCAGCATTTT.

This chain joins TRBV6-1 and TRBJ2-7; no definite D call. CDR3 length equals 13 residues. V lost 6 bases and J 0 bases, leaving 9 bases between the germline ends. Germline CDR1 MNHNS, CDR2 SASEGT. CDR3 sequence (DNA): TGTGCCAGCAGCGAGAACCTCTCCTACGAGCAGTACTTC. As protein: CASSENLSYEQYF.

This clonotype was recorded at least ten times. The rearrangement joins TRBV2 to TRBJ1-1, with TRBD1 as a possible D gene (5 bases). V was trimmed by 11 bases and J by 7 bases, leaving 20 bases between them. Germline V CDR1 and CDR2: SNHLY, FYNNEI. CDR3 length: 13 residues. CDR3 in amino acids: CAGGTAVRGEAFF. In DNA, the CDR3 is TGTGCCGGCGGGACCGCCGTCCGTGGTGAAGCTTTCTTT. The whole variable domain, filled in from reference TRBV2 and TRBJ1-1, reads EPEVTQTPSHQVTQMGQEVILRCVPISNHLYFYWYRQILGQKVEFLVSFYNNEISEKSEIFDDQFSVERPDGSNFTLKIRSTKLEDSAMYFCAGGTAVRGEAFFGQGTRLTVV.

This clonotype was seen repeatedly, ten times or more. This sequence joins TRBV12-3 or TRBV12-4 and TRBJ2-2; either TRBD1 or TRBD2 may supply D (5 bases each). The V and J ends lost 6 bases and 6 bases respectively, with 17 bases between them. CDR3 length equals 15 residues. CDR3 amino acids: CASRDSGTLSGELFF. CDR3 nucleotides: TGTGCCAGCAGAGACTCCGGGACCCTCTCCGGGGAGCTGTTTTTT.

There are many counts of this clonotype. The chain links TRBV6-1 to TRBJ1-1; 8 bases agree with TRBD1. V lost 4 bases, J lost 0 bases, and 7 bases stayed unmatched. CDR3 length equals 16 residues. CDR1 and CDR2 from the germline V gene are MNHNS and SASEGT. The CDR3 DNA sequence: TGTGCCAGCAGTGCAGTTCGGACAGGGATGAACACTGAAGCTTTCTTT. Its translation: CASSAVRTGMNTEAFF.

This clonotype was detected many times. The chain employs TRBV27 and TRBJ1-2; a weak D match, TRBD1 (5 bases). V gave up 5 bases and J gave up 8 bases, with 15 bases separating them. This CDR3 comprises 13 residues. Looked up from germline, CDR1 is MNHEY and CDR2 is SMNVEV (reference sequence). This CDR3 reads CASSPTQGEGYTF. The CDR3 DNA reads TGTGCCAGCAGTCCTACTCAGGGAGAAGGCTACACCTTC.

In this sample, this clonotype turned up a few times. The chain is built from TRBV11-2 and TRBJ1-5; a weak D match, TRBD1 (6 bases). Trimming shortened V by 0 bases and J by 2 bases, and 14 bases separated the two germline ends. The CDR3 contains 17 residues. Germline lookup yields CDR1 SGHAT and CDR2 FQNNGV. The CDR3 sequence: CASSLDTTGVGNQPQHF. In DNA, the CDR3 is TGTGCCAGCAGCTTAGACACGACAGGAGTTGGCAATCAGCCCCAGCATTTT.

This clonotype was counted between two and nine times. The chain is built from TRBV30 and TRBJ2-7; 8 nucleotides align to TRBD1. Germline trimming cut 3 bases from V and 6 bases from J; bases unmatched to any gene: 22. The CDR3 is 18 amino acids. Germline lookup yields CDR1 GTSNPN and CDR2 SVGIG (reference sequence). Here the CDR3 DNA reads TGTGCCTGGAGGTCCCTACGCCGAGACAGGGGATTTGGTTGCGAGCAGTACTTC. Its translation is CAWRSLRRDRGFGCEQYF.

The table lists this clonotype with many counts. This chain connects TRBV7-3 to TRBJ2-7; D is unclear. Germline V gene sequence: CDR1 SGHTA, CDR2 FQGTGA. V gave up 2 bases and J gave up 2 bases, with 13 bases separating them. This CDR3 has 15 residues. Here the CDR3 DNA reads TGTGCCAGCAGCTTATTCGGCGGCGCAACCTACGAGCAGTACTTC. This translates into CASSLFGGATYEQYF.

As regards this clonotype: A much larger clone lies one base from this, so it may be a read error. The chain links TRBV2 to TRBJ2-5; D possibly corresponds to TRBD1 (5 bases). V was cut by 6 bases and J by 7 bases, with 15 bases left in between. CDR3 size: 13 residues. Germline V gene data show CDR1 as SNHLY and CDR2 as FYNNEI. The CDR3 protein is CASSGYSQGTQYF. The CDR3 DNA is TGTGCCAGCAGCGGATACTCCCAGGGGACCCAGTACTTC.

In its sample, this clonotype was seen many times. The V gene is TRBV6-1, the J gene TRBJ1-1, with no clear D. The CDR3 runs to 12 residues. Deletions cut 8 bases from V and 7 bases from J, with 14 bases between. In germline, CDR1 is MNHNS, CDR2 SASEGT. CDR3 region: CASRRPEGEAFF. CDR3 sequence (DNA): TGTGCCAGCCGCCGACCGGAGGGTGAAGCTTTCTTT.

This clonotype appeared many times. This rearrangement joins TRBV9 to TRBJ2-7; either TRBD1 or TRBD2 may fit D (5 bases each). The CDR3 has 16 amino acids. Germline V lookup: CDR1 SGDLS, CDR2 YYNGEE. V was pared by 4 bases and J by 9 bases, with 26 bases between. CDR3 protein: CASSPSASEGPEGQYF. The CDR3, as DNA: TGTGCCAGCAGCCCCAGTGCGAGTGAGGGGCCTGAAGGGCAGTACTTC.

The table lists this clonotype with a few counts. V and J are TRBV27 and TRBJ2-5; possibly TRBD2 for D (5 bases). This CDR3 comprises 15 residues. Germline lookup yields CDR1 MNHEY and CDR2 SMNVEV (reference sequence). V was cut by 5 bases and J by 0 bases, with 13 bases left in between. CDR3 sequence: CASSLGVRDQETQYF. The CDR3 DNA sequence: TGTGCCAGCAGTCTGGGAGTGCGGGACCAAGAGACCCAGTACTTC.

Here the CDR3 DNA reads TGTGCCAGCAGTTCCCCGGACAGTTTCTATGGCTACACCTTC. Translated, it gives CASSSPDSFYGYTF. This chain links TRBV6-5 with TRBJ1-2; maybe TRBD1 (6 bases). Trimming pared 4 bases from V and 4 bases from J, leaving 13 bases between. CDR3 length equals 14 residues. The germline V gene encodes CDR1 MNHEY and CDR2 SVGAGI.

The chain uses TRBV12-3 or TRBV12-4 and TRBJ1-2; 7 bases match TRBD1. The CDR3 has 13 amino acids. V dropped 5 bases and J dropped 5; count of bases not matched to a gene: 5. CDR3 bases: TGTGCCAGCAGTCGGGACAGTTTTTATGGCTACACCTTC. Its translation is CASSRDSFYGYTF.

This clonotype has a count of ten or more. The CDR3 here is CASSPGLAGGVETQYF. DNA of the CDR3: TGTGCCAGCAGCCCGGGACTAGCGGGGGGGGTGGAGACCCAGTACTTC. The V call is TRBV12-3 or TRBV12-4, the J call TRBJ2-5; 16 bases agree with TRBD2. The CDR3 covers 16 residues. After removal of 6 bases from V and 5 bases from J, the junction contained 6 bases not matched to a gene.

The chain carries TRBV30 and TRBJ1-2; no firm D call. From germline, CDR1 is GTSNPN and CDR2 SVGIG (reference sequence). The V and J ends lost 3 bases and 7 bases respectively, with 12 bases between them. The CDR3 sequence is 12 residues long. The CDR3 spells CAWRRPSSGYTF. The CDR3 DNA follows: TGTGCCTGGAGGAGACCTTCGAGTGGCTACACCTTC.

This chain links TRBV6-2 or TRBV6-3 with TRBJ2-7; 9 nucleotides match TRBD1. CDR3 length: 14 amino acids. Per germline, CDR1 MNHEY and CDR2 SVGEGT. J gave up 5 bases and V 4 bases, and 6 bases lay outside the gene matches. The CDR3 reads CASSLGTGNNEQYF. For the CDR3, the DNA is TGTGCCAGCAGTTTAGGGACAGGGAACAACGAGCAGTACTTC.

A word on this clonotype: The final CDR3 position lacks the conserved phenylalanine or tryptophan, pointing to a likely read error. This sequence joins TRBV2 and TRBJ2-2; D gene ambiguous. The CDR3 sequence is 13 residues long. CDR1 and CDR2 from the germline V gene are SNHLY and FYNNEI. As DNA, the CDR3 is TGTGTTGGCAGGCGTGTGAACACCGGGGAGCTGTTTGTT. This encodes CVGRRVNTGELFV.

Concerning this clonotype itself: This clone may be a read error of a much larger clone one base away. The J gene is TRBJ1-1, the V gene TRBV28; no reliable D call. This CDR3 has 11 residues. CDR1 and CDR2 from the germline V gene are MDHEN and SYDVKM. DNA for the CDR3: TGTGCCAGCAGTTTAGTGCAGGAAGCTTGCTTT. As protein: CASSLVQEACF.

Many counts were recorded for this clonotype. This chain uses TRBV4-1 with TRBJ2-5, with D uncertain. The germline gives CDR1 MGHRA, CDR2 YSYEKL. This CDR3 contains 14 residues. V was pared by 1 base and J by 5 bases, with 11 bases between. The CDR3 DNA reads TGCGCCAGCAGCCAAGGGATAACGGAGGAGACCCAGTACTTC. It translates to CASSQGITEETQYF.

This clonotype has a count of ten or more. This rearrangement joins TRBV20-1 to TRBJ2-7, with TRBD2 matching 7 bases. Trimming at V came to 1 base and at J to 1 base, leaving 4 bases not matched to a gene. Germline V gives CDR1 DFQATT, CDR2 SNEGSKA (reference sequence). The CDR3 covers 14 residues. This CDR3 reads CSARVAGESYEQYF. As DNA, the CDR3 is TGCAGTGCTAGAGTGGCGGGGGAATCCTACGAGCAGTACTTC.

This clonotype was detected ten times or more. A read error may account for a junction end that differs from germline. The gene calls are TRBV6-5 and TRBJ2-7, with D perhaps TRBD1 or TRBD2 (5 bases each). The germline V gene has CDR1 MNHEY and CDR2 SVGAGI. This CDR3 spans 15 amino acids. The CDR3 region is CASSYSISSWDPILF. The CDR3, as DNA: TGTGCCAGCAGTTACTCGATTTCGTCTTGGGACCCAATCCTCTTC.

This clonotype showed up many times. The chain combines TRBV6-1 with TRBJ1-2; 9 nucleotides align to TRBD1. CDR1 and CDR2 from the germline V gene are MNHNS and SASEGT. The CDR3 spans 13 residues. The V gene end was trimmed by 6 bases and the J gene end by 8 bases; junction bases not matched to a gene: 7. CDR3: CASRPRTGVGYTF. CDR3 sequence (DNA): TGTGCCAGCAGACCTAGGACAGGGGTCGGCTACACCTTC.

This clonotype appeared many times. This rearrangement joins TRBV11-2 to TRBJ2-2; the D gene is possibly TRBD2 (6 bases). This CDR3 has 14 amino acids. V was cut by 4 bases and J by 3 bases, with 9 bases left in between. The germline V gene encodes CDR1 SGHAT and CDR2 FQNNGV. CDR3 DNA: TGTGCCAGCAGCTCGGGACTTTACACCGGGGAGCTGTTTTTT. It is translated as CASSSGLYTGELFF.